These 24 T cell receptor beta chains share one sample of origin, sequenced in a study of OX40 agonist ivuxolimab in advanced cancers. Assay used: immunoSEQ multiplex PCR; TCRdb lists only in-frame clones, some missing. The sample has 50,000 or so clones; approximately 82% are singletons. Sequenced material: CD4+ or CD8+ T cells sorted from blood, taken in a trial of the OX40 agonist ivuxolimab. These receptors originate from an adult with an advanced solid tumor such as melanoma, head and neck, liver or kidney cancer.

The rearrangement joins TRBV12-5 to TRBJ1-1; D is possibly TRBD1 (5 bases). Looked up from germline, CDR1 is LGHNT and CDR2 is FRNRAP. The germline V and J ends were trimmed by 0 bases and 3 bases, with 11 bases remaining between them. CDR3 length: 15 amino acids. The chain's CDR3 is CASGLVLGQDTEAFF. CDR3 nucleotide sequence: TGTGCTAGTGGTTTGGTACTAGGACAAGACACTGAAGCTTTCTTT. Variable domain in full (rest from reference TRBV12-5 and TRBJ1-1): DARVTQTPRHKVTEMGQEVTMRCQPILGHNTVFWYRQTMMQGLELLAYFRNRAPLDDSGMPKDRFSAEMPDATLATLKIQPSEPRDSAVYFCASGLVLGQDTEAFFGQGTRLTVV.

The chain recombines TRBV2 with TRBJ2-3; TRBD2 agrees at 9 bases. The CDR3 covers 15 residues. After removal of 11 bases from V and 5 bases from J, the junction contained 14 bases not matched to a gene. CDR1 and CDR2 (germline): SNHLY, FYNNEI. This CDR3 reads CAGSYGGGAGDTQYF. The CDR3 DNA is TGTGCCGGCTCCTATGGCGGGGGGGCAGGAGATACGCAGTATTTT.

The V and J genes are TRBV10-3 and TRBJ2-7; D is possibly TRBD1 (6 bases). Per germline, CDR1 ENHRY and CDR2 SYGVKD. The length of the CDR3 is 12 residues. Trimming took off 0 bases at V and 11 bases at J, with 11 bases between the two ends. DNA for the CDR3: TGTGCCATCAGTGAGTCGGTCACAGGGAAGTACTTC. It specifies CAISESVTGKYF.

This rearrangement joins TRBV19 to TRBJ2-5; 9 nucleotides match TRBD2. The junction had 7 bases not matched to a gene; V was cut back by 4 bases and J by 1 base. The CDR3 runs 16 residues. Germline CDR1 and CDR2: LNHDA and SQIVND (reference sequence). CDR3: CASSTWTSAPQETQYF. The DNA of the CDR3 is TGTGCCAGTAGTACCTGGACTAGCGCACCCCAAGAGACCCAGTACTTC. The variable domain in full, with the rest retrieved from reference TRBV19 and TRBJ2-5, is DGGITQSPKYLFRKEGQNVTLSCEQNLNHDAMYWYRQDPGQGLRLIYYSQIVNDFQKGDIAEGYSVSREKKESFPLTVTSAQKNPTAFYLCASSTWTSAPQETQYFGPGTRLLVL.

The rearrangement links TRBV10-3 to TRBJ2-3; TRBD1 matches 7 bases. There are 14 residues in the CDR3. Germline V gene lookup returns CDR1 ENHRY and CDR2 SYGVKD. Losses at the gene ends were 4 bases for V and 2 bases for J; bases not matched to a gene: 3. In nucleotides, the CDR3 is TGTGCCATCAGTGGGACAGGAATCACAGATACGCAGTATTTT. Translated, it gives CAISGTGITDTQYF.

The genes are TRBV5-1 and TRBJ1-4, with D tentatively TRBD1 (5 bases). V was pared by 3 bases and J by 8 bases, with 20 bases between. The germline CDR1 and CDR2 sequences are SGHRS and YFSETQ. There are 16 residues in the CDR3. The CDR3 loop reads CASSSDGTSVGEKLFF. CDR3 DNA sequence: TGCGCCAGCAGCTCTGACGGGACCTCTGTTGGCGAAAAACTGTTTTTT.

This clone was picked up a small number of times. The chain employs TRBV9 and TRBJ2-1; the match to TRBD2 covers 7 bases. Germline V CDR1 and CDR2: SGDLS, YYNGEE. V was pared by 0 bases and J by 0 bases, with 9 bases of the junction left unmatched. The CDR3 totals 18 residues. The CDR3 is CASSVVGERGSSYNEQFF. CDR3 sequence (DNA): TGTGCCAGCAGCGTAGTAGGGGAGCGGGGAAGCTCCTACAATGAGCAGTTCTTC.

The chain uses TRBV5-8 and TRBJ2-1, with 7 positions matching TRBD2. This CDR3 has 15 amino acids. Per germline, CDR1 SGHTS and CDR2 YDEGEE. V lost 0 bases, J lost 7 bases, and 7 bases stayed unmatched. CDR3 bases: TGTGCCAGCAGCTTGGAGGGGAGGGCCTGGAATGAGCAGTTCTTC. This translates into CASSLEGRAWNEQFF.

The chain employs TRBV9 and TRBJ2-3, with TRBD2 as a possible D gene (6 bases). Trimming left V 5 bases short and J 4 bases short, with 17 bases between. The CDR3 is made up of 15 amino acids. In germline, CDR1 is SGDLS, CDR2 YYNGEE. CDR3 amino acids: CASSAGGDPPDTQYF. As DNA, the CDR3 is TGTGCCAGCAGTGCCGGAGGGGACCCCCCAGATACGCAGTATTTT.

The CDR3 DNA sequence: TGCAGCGTCAACTGGGACAGCAACGAACAAGAGACCCAGTACTTC. As protein: CSVNWDSNEQETQYF. The chain combines TRBV29-1 with TRBJ2-5, with TRBD1 matching over 7 bases. CDR3 length: 15 residues. Losses at the gene ends were 6 bases for V and 2 bases for J; bases not matched to a gene: 12. Germline values: CDR1 SQVTM, CDR2 ANQGSEA. Full variable domain (remainder filled in from reference TRBV29-1 and TRBJ2-5): SAVISQKPSRDICQRGTSLTIQCQVDSQVTMMFWYRQQPGQSLTLIATANQGSEATYESGFVIDKFPISRPNLTFSTLTVSNMSPEDSSIYLCSVNWDSNEQETQYFGPGTRLLVL.

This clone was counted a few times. The CDR3 loop reads CASRPGTGVSIQYF. In DNA form, the CDR3 reads TGTGCCAGCAGGCCCGGGACAGGGGTTAGCATTCAGTACTTC. This chain connects TRBV6-6 to TRBJ2-4; TRBD1 matches at 10 bases. V shed 6 bases, J shed 9 bases, and the junction held 8 bases outside the gene matches. Looked up from germline, CDR1 is MNHNY and CDR2 is SVGAGI (reference sequence). The CDR3 has 14 amino acids.

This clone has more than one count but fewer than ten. CDR3 in DNA: TGCGCCAGCAGCTTGACCGGGACAGGGCTAGATACGCAGTATTTT. Amino acid sequence: CASSLTGTGLDTQYF. This chain joins TRBV5-1 and TRBJ2-3; TRBD1 matches 9 bases. The CDR3 totals 15 residues. The V gene's germline CDR1 is SGHRS and CDR2 YFSETQ. V lost 1 base, J lost 5 bases, and 5 bases stayed unmatched.

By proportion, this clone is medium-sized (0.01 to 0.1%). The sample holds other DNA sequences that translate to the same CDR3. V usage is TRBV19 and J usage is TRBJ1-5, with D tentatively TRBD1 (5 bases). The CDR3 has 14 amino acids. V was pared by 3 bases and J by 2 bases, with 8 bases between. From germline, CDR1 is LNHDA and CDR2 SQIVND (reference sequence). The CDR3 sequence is CASSILGGNQPQHF. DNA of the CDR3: TGTGCCAGTAGTATTTTGGGGGGCAATCAGCCCCAGCATTTT.

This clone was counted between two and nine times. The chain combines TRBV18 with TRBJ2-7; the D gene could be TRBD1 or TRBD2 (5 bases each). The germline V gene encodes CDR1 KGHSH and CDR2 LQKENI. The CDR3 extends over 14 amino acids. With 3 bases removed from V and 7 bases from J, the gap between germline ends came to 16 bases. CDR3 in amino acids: CASSPGTAGEEQYF. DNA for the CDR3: TGTGCCAGCTCACCCGGGACGGCCGGGGAGGAGCAGTACTTC.

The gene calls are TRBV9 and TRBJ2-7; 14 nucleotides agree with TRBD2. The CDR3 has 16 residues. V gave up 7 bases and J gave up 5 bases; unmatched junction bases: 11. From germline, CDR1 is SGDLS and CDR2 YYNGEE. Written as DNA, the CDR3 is TGTGCCAGCGGCCGAGGACTAGCGGGAGGTGACCACGAGCAGTACTTC. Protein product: CASGRGLAGGDHEQYF.

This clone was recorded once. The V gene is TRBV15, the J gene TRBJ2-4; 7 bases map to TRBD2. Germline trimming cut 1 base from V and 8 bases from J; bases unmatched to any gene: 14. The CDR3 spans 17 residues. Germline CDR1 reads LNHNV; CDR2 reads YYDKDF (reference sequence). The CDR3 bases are TGTGCCACCAGCAGAGGAGGGACTCCTTGGGGGAGGGACATTCAGTACTTC. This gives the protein CATSRGGTPWGRDIQYF.

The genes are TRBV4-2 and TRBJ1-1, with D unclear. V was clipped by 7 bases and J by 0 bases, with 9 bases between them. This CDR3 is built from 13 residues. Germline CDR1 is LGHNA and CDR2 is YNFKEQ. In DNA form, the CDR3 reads TGTGCCAGCATGGACCGAATGAACACTGAAGCTTTCTTT. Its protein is CASMDRMNTEAFF.

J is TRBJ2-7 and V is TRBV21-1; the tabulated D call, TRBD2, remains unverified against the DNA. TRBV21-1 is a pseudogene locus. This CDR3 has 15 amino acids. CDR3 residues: CASSVDPGERYEQYF. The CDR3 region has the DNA TGTGCCAGCAGCGTAGACCCGGGAGAAAGGTACGAGCAGTACTTC.

CDR3 sequence: CASRIGTNAGYEQYF. The DNA for the CDR3 is TGTGCCAGCAGGATAGGGACAAACGCGGGCTACGAGCAGTACTTC. This sequence joins TRBV6-5 and TRBJ2-5; maybe TRBD1 (6 bases). The J call may be faulty, since TRBJ2-7 better matches the DNA end. The CDR3 runs 15 residues. Per the germline V gene, CDR1 is MNHEY and CDR2 is SVGAGI.

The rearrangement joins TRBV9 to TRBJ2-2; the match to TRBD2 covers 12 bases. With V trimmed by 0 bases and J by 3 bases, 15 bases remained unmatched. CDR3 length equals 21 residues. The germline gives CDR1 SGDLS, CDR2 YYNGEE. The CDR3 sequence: CASSVVAASGGAAFYTGELFF. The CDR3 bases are TGTGCCAGCAGCGTAGTGGCGGCTAGCGGGGGGGCCGCTTTTTACACCGGGGAGCTGTTTTTT.

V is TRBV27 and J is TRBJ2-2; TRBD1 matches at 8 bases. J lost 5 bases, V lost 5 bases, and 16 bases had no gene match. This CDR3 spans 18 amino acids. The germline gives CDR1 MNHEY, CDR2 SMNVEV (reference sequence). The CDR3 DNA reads TGTGCCAGCAGTATGGAGGGTTGGGGCAGGGGGCAAACCGGGGAGCTGTTTTTT. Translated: CASSMEGWGRGQTGELFF.

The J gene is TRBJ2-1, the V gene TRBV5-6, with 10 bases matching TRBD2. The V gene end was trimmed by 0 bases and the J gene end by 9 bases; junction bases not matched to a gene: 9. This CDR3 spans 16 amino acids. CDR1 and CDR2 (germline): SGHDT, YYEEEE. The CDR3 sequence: CASSLGSGRASSEQFF. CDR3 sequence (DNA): TGTGCCAGCAGCTTGGGGAGCGGGAGGGCCTCCAGTGAGCAGTTCTTC. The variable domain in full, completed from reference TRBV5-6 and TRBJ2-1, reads DAGVTQSPTHLIKTRGQQVTLRCSPKSGHDTVSWYQQALGQGPQFIFQYYEEEERQRGNFPDRFSGHQFPNYSSELNVNALLLGDSALYLCASSLGSGRASSEQFFGPGTRLTVL.

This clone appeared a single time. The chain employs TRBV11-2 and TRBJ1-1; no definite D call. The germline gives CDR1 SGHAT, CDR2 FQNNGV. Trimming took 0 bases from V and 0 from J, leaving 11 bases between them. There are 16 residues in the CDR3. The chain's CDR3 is CASSLDLWTVNTEAFF. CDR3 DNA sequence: TGTGCCAGCAGCTTAGACCTTTGGACCGTGAACACTGAAGCTTTCTTT.

DNA of the CDR3: TGTGCCAGCAGCTTGTACCAGGGGGCTTCCTATGGCTACACCTTC. It translates to CASSLYQGASYGYTF. The chain recombines TRBV5-8 with TRBJ1-2; TRBD1 matches 8 bases. The CDR3 consists of 15 residues. Germline lookup yields CDR1 SGHTS and CDR2 YDEGEE. V was clipped by 1 base and J by 4 bases; unmatched bases: 6.